The clone carrying this T cell receptor (beta chain) was seen a single time. The antigen is unknown. This sample is drawn from a study of blood T cells in healthy people across ages. Whole-study findings and limits: Higher diversity, along with more naive CD4+ cells, distinguished long-lived donors from aged donors.

Germline loops: CDR1 SGHTA, CDR2 FQGTGA. The CDR3 has 15 amino acids. J lost 11 bases, V lost 0 bases, and 11 bases had no gene match. A second 7 to 11 cycle PCR used barcoded and J-beta primers. Every cDNA molecule bore a tag from a template-switch adaptor containing 12 random nucleotides. A single record per CDR3 protein comes from TCRdb applying MiXCR to the 5' RACE reads. The sample shows about 680,000 distinct CDR3 sequences, 49% of them seen only once. This clonotype originated in a woman aged 55-69 years in good health. Sequencing input: blood. The chain is built from TRBV7-3 and TRBJ2-5, with 8 bases lining up with TRBD2. As DNA, the CDR3 is TGTGCCAGCAGCTTAACTAGCGGGGTTTACAATGAGCAGTACTTC. Residues: CASSLTSGVYNEQYF.